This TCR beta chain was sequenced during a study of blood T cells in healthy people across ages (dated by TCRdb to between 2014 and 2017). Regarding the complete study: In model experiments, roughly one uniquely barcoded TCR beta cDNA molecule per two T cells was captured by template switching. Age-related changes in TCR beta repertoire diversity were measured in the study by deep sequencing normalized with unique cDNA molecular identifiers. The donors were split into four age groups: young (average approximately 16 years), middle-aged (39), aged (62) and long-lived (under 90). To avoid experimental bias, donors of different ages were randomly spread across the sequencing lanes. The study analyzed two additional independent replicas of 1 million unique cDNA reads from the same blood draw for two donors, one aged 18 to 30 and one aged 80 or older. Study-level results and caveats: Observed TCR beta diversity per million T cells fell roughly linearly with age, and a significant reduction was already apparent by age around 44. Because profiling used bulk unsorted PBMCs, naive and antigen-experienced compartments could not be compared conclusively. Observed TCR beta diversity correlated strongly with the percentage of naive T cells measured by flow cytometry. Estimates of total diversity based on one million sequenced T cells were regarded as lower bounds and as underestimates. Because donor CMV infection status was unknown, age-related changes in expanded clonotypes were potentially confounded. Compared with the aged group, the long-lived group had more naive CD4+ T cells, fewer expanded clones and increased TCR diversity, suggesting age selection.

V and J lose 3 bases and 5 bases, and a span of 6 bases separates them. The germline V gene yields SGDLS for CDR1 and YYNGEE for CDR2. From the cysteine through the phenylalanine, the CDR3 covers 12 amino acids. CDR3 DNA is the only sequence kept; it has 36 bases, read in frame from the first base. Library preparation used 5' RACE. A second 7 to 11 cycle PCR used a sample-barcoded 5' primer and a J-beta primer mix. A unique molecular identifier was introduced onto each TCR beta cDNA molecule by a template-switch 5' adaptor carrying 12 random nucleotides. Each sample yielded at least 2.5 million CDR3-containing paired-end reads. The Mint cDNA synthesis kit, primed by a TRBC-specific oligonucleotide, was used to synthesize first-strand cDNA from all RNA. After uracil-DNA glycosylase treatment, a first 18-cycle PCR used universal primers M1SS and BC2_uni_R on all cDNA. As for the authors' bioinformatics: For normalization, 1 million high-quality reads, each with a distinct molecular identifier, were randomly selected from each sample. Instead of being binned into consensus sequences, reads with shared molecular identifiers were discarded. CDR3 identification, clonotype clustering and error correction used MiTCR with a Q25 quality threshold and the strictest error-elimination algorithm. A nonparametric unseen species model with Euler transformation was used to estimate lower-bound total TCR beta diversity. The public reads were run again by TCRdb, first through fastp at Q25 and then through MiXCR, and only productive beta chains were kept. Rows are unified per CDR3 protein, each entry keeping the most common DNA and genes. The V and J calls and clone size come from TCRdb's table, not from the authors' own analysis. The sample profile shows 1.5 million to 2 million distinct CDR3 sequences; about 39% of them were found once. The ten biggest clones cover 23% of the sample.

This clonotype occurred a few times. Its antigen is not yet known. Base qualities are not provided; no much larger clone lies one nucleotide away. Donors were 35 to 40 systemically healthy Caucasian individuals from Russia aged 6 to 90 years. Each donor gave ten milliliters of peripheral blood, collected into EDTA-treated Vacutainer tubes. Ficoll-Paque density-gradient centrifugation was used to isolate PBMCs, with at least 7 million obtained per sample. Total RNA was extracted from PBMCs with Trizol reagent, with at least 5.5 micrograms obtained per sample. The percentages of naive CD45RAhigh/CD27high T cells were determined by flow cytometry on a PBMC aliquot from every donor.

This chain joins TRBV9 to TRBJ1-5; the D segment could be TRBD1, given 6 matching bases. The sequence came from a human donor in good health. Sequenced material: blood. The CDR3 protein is CASSAGDQPQHF. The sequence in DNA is TGTGCCAGCAGCGCAGGGGATCAGCCCCAGCATTTT.